This TCR beta chain was documented in a study of blood T cell repertoires in COVID-19. About the study: Whether acute or convalescent, the COVID-19 samples came from the United States, Italy and Spain. PBMCs, B-cell-depleted T cells, or T cells provided the cDNA or gDNA that made up the material.

In the original analysis: Reference gene primers were amplified, and this amplification served to estimate nucleated cell counts. The method was immunoSEQ multiplex PCR; TCRdb's version includes in-frame clones alone and lacks a portion of them. V, J and clone size reflect that table, while D and trimming were determined from the DNA. The sample has roughly 8,100 clones, approximately 84% seen once; the top ten hold 18%. Unmatched junction bases numbered 10, after V lost 7 bases and J lost 8 bases. Germline V gives CDR1 SQVTM, CDR2 ANQGSEA. The CDR3 contains 13 residues. The sequence came from a human donor with active COVID-19. The donor label of this sample is uncertain. The chain couples TRBV29-1 to TRBJ1-4, with 7 bases lining up with TRBD1. The sample taken for sequencing was peripheral blood. CDR3 amino acids: CSAGGDSAEKLFF. Written as DNA, the CDR3 is TGCAGCGCCGGGGGGGACAGCGCGGAAAAACTGTTTTTT.